This TCR beta chain was retrieved from a study of CXCR3-negative and CXCR3-positive naive CD8 T cells. Study summary: Overall TRB read output was roughly 130 million, and each library contained about 1.5 +/- 0.3 million reads.

UMI-labeled 5' RACE TRB cDNA libraries were prepared from the cells. After re-calling the 5' RACE reads, TCRdb lists one entry per CDR3 protein, DNA absent. Here the sample table reports more than 45,000 distinct CDR3 sequences. Germline loops: CDR1 MDHEN, CDR2 SYDVKM. This CDR3 spans 14 amino acids. Study results and limitations: Fresh PBMCs went into most assays, and CXCR3 expression partly declined after cryopreservation. High diversity, comparable across both naive subsets, contrasted with much lower diversity in memory CD8+ cells. Naive CXCR3-positive and CXCR3-negative cells shared similar TRBV-TRBJ usage, unlike memory cells.

Note on this clonotype: What it binds is not known.

The source of this sequence is a human donor in good health. Some clones in this sample may be carry-over from other donors' samples. The V gene is TRBV28, the J gene TRBJ2-1; TCRdb designates TRBD2, a call that cannot be tested without DNA. The sequenced material came from memory CD8+ T cells from blood. Here the CDR3 reads CASRKSRDYNEQFF. The whole variable domain, remainder taken from reference TRBV28 and TRBJ2-1, is DVKVTQSSRYLVKRTGEKVFLECVQDMDHENMFWYRQDPGLGLRLIYFSYDVKMKEKGDIPEGYSVSREKKERFSLILESASTNQTSMYLCASRKSRDYNEQFFGPGTRLTVL.